The TCR beta chain described here comes from a study of blood T cell repertoires in COVID-19. Study details: The analysed material was cDNA or gDNA that came from T cells, B-cell-depleted T cells, or PBMCs.

Generated by immunoSEQ multiplex PCR, the TCRdb table keeps only in-frame clones and is missing some. The sample lists about 180,000 clones, 70% to 90% occurring once. CDR3 size: 15 residues. CDR1 is SGDLS and CDR2 is YYNGEE in the germline V gene. V was trimmed by 0 bases and J by 3 bases, leaving 12 bases between them. The TCR comes from a man aged 18 to 29 who had recovered from COVID-19. Sequenced input: peripheral blood. The genes are TRBV9 and TRBJ2-5; tentatively, D is TRBD1 (5 bases). CDR3 sequence (DNA): TGTGCCAGCAGCGTAGCGGACAACCCTAAAGAGACCCAGTACTTC. Its protein is CASSVADNPKETQYF.